The 19 T cell receptor beta chains below all came from one sample that was sequenced in a study of T cell clonotyping in hematopoietic cell transplantation. TCRdb's copy holds only in-frame clones and misses some; the assay was immunoSEQ multiplex PCR. The data show around 19,000 clones, approximately 80% seen once. Described time point: recipient sample about 28 days before transplant, after cytoreduction. The specimen was peripheral blood mononuclear cells, collected before stem cell transplant. These receptors all come from a man in his 60s with acute myeloid leukemia. Some clones in this sample may be carry-over from other donors' samples.

The chain combines TRBV6-5 with TRBJ1-2; D gene uncertain. This CDR3 has 13 residues. In germline, CDR1 is MNHEY, CDR2 SVGAGI. Between the trimmed V and J ends, which lost 5 bases and 4 bases, there was a span of 11 bases. The CDR3 region has the DNA TGTGCCAGCAGTCCGCTGACGGGCTATGGCTACACCTTC. Protein: CASSPLTGYGYTF.

A single count supports this clone. The J gene is TRBJ2-5, the V gene TRBV4-3; 8 bases match TRBD2. The J segment lost 5 bases and the V segment lost 4 bases, leaving 12 bases of the junction unmatched. Germline values: CDR1 LGHNA, CDR2 YSLEER. The CDR3 is made up of 16 amino acids. The CDR3 sequence: CASSPHLGGARETQYF. In DNA form, the CDR3 reads TGCGCCAGCAGCCCCCACCTCGGGGGGGCCCGGGAGACCCAGTACTTC.

The V and J genes are TRBV2 and TRBJ1-5; D is possibly TRBD1 (5 bases). The CDR3 has 16 residues. V shed 4 bases and J shed 0 bases, with 13 bases lying between them. The V gene's germline CDR1 is SNHLY and CDR2 FYNNEI. CDR3 DNA sequence: TGTGCCAGCAGTGGCCCACAGGTCTATAGCAATCAGCCCCAGCATTTT. Its translation: CASSGPQVYSNQPQHF. Looking up the rest from reference TRBV2 and TRBJ1-5 gives the full variable domain: EPEVTQTPSHQVTQMGQEVILRCVPISNHLYFYWYRQILGQKVEFLVSFYNNEISEKSEIFDDQFSVERPDGSNFTLKIRSTKLEDSAMYFCASSGPQVYSNQPQHFGDGTRLSIL.

The V gene is TRBV5-1, the J gene TRBJ2-3; 11 positions match TRBD2. With 0 bases clipped from V and 5 bases from J, the junction kept 8 bases outside the gene matches. From germline, CDR1 is SGHRS and CDR2 YFSETQ. CDR3 length equals 17 residues. The CDR3 loop is CASSLVYSGGVEDTQYF. In nucleotides, the CDR3 is TGCGCCAGCAGCTTGGTATATAGCGGGGGGGTCGAAGATACGCAGTATTTT.

V and J are TRBV9 and TRBJ2-1; D is tentatively TRBD1 or TRBD2 (6 bases each). The germline V gene has CDR1 SGDLS and CDR2 YYNGEE. The CDR3 consists of 15 residues. Trimming removed 0 bases from V and 7 bases from J, with 14 bases in between. This CDR3 reads CASSVDVGGHNEQFF. The CDR3 DNA reads TGTGCCAGCAGCGTAGATGTGGGGGGCCATAATGAGCAGTTCTTC.

The chain carries TRBV4-2 and TRBJ1-5; D ambiguous. The ends were cut back, 6 bases at V and 0 bases at J, with 12 bases in the middle. Germline V gene sequence: CDR1 LGHNA, CDR2 YNFKEQ. The CDR3 is made up of 15 amino acids. CDR3 DNA: TGTGCCAGCAGGAGAAGGAGCGATAGCAATCAGCCCCAGCATTTT. This codes for CASRRRSDSNQPQHF.

The chain recombines TRBV30 with TRBJ2-7; D might be TRBD1 (6 bases). V was cut by 5 bases and J by 7 bases, with 21 bases left in between. Looked up from germline, CDR1 is GTSNPN and CDR2 is SVGIG (reference sequence). CDR3 length: 14 residues. In nucleotides, the CDR3 is TGTGCCTGGGGACAGCGCCTCGTATGGGGTGAGCAGTACTTC. Amino acids: CAWGQRLVWGEQYF.

This chain connects TRBV19 to TRBJ2-7; maybe TRBD2 (5 bases). V shed 3 bases and J shed 3 bases, with 9 bases lying between them. The CDR3 is 13 residues long. Per germline, CDR1 LNHDA and CDR2 SQIVND (reference sequence). The DNA of the CDR3 is TGTGCCAGTAGTATCGGGGTCGGCTACGAGCAGTACTTC. Translated: CASSIGVGYEQYF.

In this sample, this clone turned up a few times. V gene TRBV2 combines with J gene TRBJ1-2; D possibly corresponds to TRBD1 (6 bases). The CDR3 spans 14 residues. Trimming left V 7 bases short and J 8 bases short, with 20 bases between. CDR1 SNHLY and CDR2 FYNNEI come from the germline V gene. CDR3 DNA sequence: TGTGCCAGCATCTTAGGAGTTGGGGGCGGAGGCTACACCTTC. Translating gives CASILGVGGGGYTF.

The rearrangement joins TRBV5-1 to TRBJ2-7; D may be TRBD1 (5 bases). The CDR3 runs 13 residues. Germline V gene data show CDR1 as SGHRS and CDR2 as YFSETQ. Trimming removed 5 bases at V and 5 bases at J, with 14 bases between. CDR3: CASRSGIGHEQYF. The CDR3, as DNA: TGCGCCAGCAGGTCAGGGATCGGCCACGAGCAGTACTTC.

Points on this clone: This sample also contains other DNA sequences that code for the same CDR3. The rearrangement joins TRBV2 to TRBJ1-2; unclear D gene. The CDR3 runs 13 residues. V lost 4 bases to trimming and J lost 6 bases, with 12 bases between them. Germline V gene data show CDR1 as SNHLY and CDR2 as FYNNEI. CDR3: CASSVTGADGYTF. CDR3 nucleotides: TGTGCCAGCAGTGTGACGGGCGCAGATGGCTACACCTTC.

This clone occurred a few times. The V gene is TRBV10-2, the J gene TRBJ1-2; D ambiguous. Trimming left V 4 bases short and J 8 bases short, with 14 bases between. The CDR3 runs 13 residues. Germline lookup yields CDR1 WSHSY and CDR2 SAAADI. CDR3 protein: CASSGSFEGGYTF. For the CDR3, the DNA is TGCGCCAGCAGTGGCTCCTTCGAGGGCGGCTACACCTTC.

V gene TRBV19 combines with J gene TRBJ2-7; a weak D match, TRBD1 (5 bases). Germline V gene lookup returns CDR1 LNHDA and CDR2 SQIVND (reference sequence). Trimming took off 7 bases at V and 5 bases at J, with 9 bases between the two ends. CDR3 length equals 11 residues. CDR3 region: CASTRDDEQYF. The CDR3 nucleotides read TGTGCCAGTACCAGGGATGACGAGCAGTACTTC.

The rearrangement joins TRBV7-8 to TRBJ1-2; D gene ambiguous. The CDR3 contains 15 residues. Per germline, CDR1 SGHVS and CDR2 FQNEAQ. The V and J ends lost 7 bases and 7 bases respectively, with 22 bases between them. CDR3 bases: TGTGCCAGCATCAACCCCGGCCCGGGTCTAGGTGGCTACACCTTC. Translation: CASINPGPGLGGYTF.

The CDR3 bases are TGCGCCAGCAGCTTGTACGGGGATACCGGGGAGCTGTTTTTT. It is translated as CASSLYGDTGELFF. The V gene is TRBV5-1, the J gene TRBJ2-2, with D perhaps TRBD2 (5 bases). The CDR3 spans 14 residues. The V gene's germline CDR1 is SGHRS and CDR2 YFSETQ. Trimming left V 1 base short and J 5 bases short, with 9 bases between.

The genes are TRBV4-2 and TRBJ1-1; tentatively, D is TRBD1 (6 bases). V was clipped by 5 bases and J by 1 base, with 14 bases between them. The V gene's germline CDR1 is LGHNA and CDR2 YNFKEQ. This CDR3 region has 15 residues. CDR3 coding DNA: TGTGCCAGCAGCTCGGCACAAGGGGGGAACACTGAAGCTTTCTTT. Amino acids: CASSSAQGGNTEAFF.

To note about this clone: One end of the junction varies from germline; a read error may be responsible. This chain uses TRBV5-5 with TRBJ1-2, with D perhaps matching TRBD1 (5 bases). CDR3 length: 15 residues. The V gene's germline CDR1 is SGHKS and CDR2 YYEKEE (reference sequence). The CDR3 sequence is CASSQDGAINYGYTF. CDR3 bases: TGCGCCAGCAGCCAAGACGGGGCTATTAACTATGGCTACACCTTC.

This clone has more than one count but fewer than ten. The V gene is TRBV4-1, the J gene TRBJ1-1; D unclear. Germline V gene data show CDR1 as MGHRA and CDR2 as YSYEKL. CDR3 length equals 14 residues. Deletions cut 5 bases from V and 1 base from J, with 11 bases between. CDR3 sequence reads: CASSTRTENTEAFF. The CDR3, as DNA: TGCGCCAGCAGCACCCGGACGGAGAACACTGAAGCTTTCTTT.

V is TRBV4-3 and J is TRBJ1-1, with D tentatively TRBD1 (5 bases). V shed 0 bases and J shed 11 bases, with 16 bases lying between them. This CDR3 comprises 14 residues. Germline V gene lookup returns CDR1 LGHNA and CDR2 YSLEER. The CDR3 DNA sequence: TGCGCCAGCAGCCAAGATCGGGGCCTGACTGGGGCTTTCTTT. As protein: CASSQDRGLTGAFF.